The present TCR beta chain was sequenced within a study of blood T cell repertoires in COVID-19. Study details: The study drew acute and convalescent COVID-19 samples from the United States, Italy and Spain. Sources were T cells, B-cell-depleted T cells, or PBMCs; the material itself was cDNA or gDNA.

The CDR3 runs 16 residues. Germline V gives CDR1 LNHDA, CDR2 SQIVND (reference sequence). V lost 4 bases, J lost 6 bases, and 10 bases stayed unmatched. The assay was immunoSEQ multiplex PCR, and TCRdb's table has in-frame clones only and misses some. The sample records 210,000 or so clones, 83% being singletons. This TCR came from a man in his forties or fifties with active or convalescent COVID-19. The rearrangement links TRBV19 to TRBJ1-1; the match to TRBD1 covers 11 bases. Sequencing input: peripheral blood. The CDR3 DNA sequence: TGTGCCAGTAGTAGGGACAGGGGGACCCTTCGGTCTGAAGCTTTCTTT. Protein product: CASSRDRGTLRSEAFF. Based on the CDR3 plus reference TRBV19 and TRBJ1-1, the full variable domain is DGGITQSPKYLFRKEGQNVTLSCEQNLNHDAMYWYRQDPGQGLRLIYYSQIVNDFQKGDIAEGYSVSREKKESFPLTVTSAQKNPTAFYLCASSRDRGTLRSEAFFGQGTRLTVV.